The sequence of this TCR beta chain was determined in a study of technical replicates of blood from a handful of donors (dated by TCRdb to about 2017). Library preparation employed the immunoSEQ multiplex PCR assay. Not all clones reach the TCRdb copy of this immuneACCESS table, which keeps in-frame sequences only. Checked studies attribute under half of the gap to unresolved V genes and leave the rest unexplained. The sample table holds about 68,000 clones, of which 95% to 97% were seen once. About 0.24% of the sample is in the top ten clones. For CDR1 and CDR2, the germline V gene (reference sequence) lists SGHNT and YYREEE. The CDR3 goes from the cysteine to the phenylalanine over 16 residues. Only the CDR3 region is kept as DNA, spanning 48 bases read in frame from base 1. The V end loses 0 bases and the J end loses 1 base, and a stretch of 13 bases separates them. Turning to this clone: Its antigen is unknown. No much larger clonotype is one base removed from it; base qualities were not supplied.

The sequencing input was T cells isolated from PBMCs. This receptor chain uses TRBV5-4 and TRBJ1-1; a tentative D match to TRBD1 spans 6 bases. The clonotype comes from a human donor in good health. The sequenced DNA is TGTGCCAGCAGCTTGGGGGGGCATCTGGGGAACACTGAAGCTTTCTTT. This yields the protein CASSLGGHLGNTEAFF.